Below, 7 T cell receptor beta chains from the same sample are listed, as sequenced in a study of blood T cells in healthy people across ages. Combining a sample-barcoded 5' primer with a J-beta primer mix, a second PCR ran for 7 to 11 cycles. One entry per CDR3 protein, called by TCRdb with MiXCR from the 5' RACE reads. The table lists about 640,000 distinct CDR3 sequences, roughly 53% of them singletons, with roughly 34% in the top ten. Sequences were obtained from blood. The receptors come from a man aged 55 to 69 in good health.

The V call is TRBV11-2, the J call TRBJ2-4, with D uncertain. The J call may be in error: the DNA end matches TRBJ2-7 better. Germline V gene sequence: CDR1 SGHAT, CDR2 FQNNGV. This CDR3 contains 15 residues. The CDR3 spells CASSFFSNADHEQYF. DNA for the CDR3: TGTGCCAGCAGCTTCTTTAGTAACGCTGACCACGAGCAGTACTTC.

This chain uses TRBV5-1 with TRBJ2-7, with 7 bases that match TRBD1. V shed 4 bases and J 6 bases; nucleotides not matched to a gene: 13. The CDR3 is 15 residues long. From germline, CDR1 is SGHRS and CDR2 YFSETQ. DNA for the CDR3: TGCGCCAGCAGCCCGACCAAAGATCACAGGGGCGAGCAGTACTTC. Its translation: CASSPTKDHRGEQYF.

This chain joins TRBV18 and TRBJ2-4; D is perhaps TRBD2 (7 bases). Germline V lookup: CDR1 KGHSH, CDR2 LQKENI. There are 15 residues in the CDR3. The V end was cut by 3 bases, the J end by 6 bases, with 15 bases between. The CDR3 nucleotides are TGTGCCAGCTCACCCTCCAGGGGAGGGACAAACATTCAGTACTTC. Translated: CASSPSRGGTNIQYF. The full variable domain, completed using reference TRBV18 and TRBJ2-4, is NAGVMQNPRHLVRRRGQEARLRCSPMKGHSHVYWYRQLPEEGLKFMVYLQKENIIDESGMPKERFSAEFPKEGPSILRIQQVVRGDSAAYFCASSPSRGGTNIQYFGAGTRLSVL.

As regards this clonotype: The junction does not match germline at one end; this may be a read error. The chain employs TRBV7-2 and TRBJ2-7; D is possibly TRBD2 (6 bases). In germline, CDR1 is SGHTA, CDR2 FQGNSA. This CDR3 has 17 residues. Here the CDR3 reads CASSLEPRGSLETVQYF. The CDR3 DNA sequence: TGTGCCAGCAGTTTAGAGCCCCGGGGGAGCCTCGAAACGGTGCAGTACTTC.

This clonotype was observed a handful of times. The rearrangement links TRBV9 to TRBJ2-1; perhaps TRBD2 as D (5 bases). The length of the CDR3 is 13 residues. The V end was cut by 4 bases, the J end by 2 bases, with 7 bases between. Germline-derived CDR1 and CDR2 are SGDLS and YYNGEE. This CDR3 reads CASSTGTYNEQFF. The CDR3 coding sequence is TGTGCCAGCAGCACCGGGACCTACAATGAGCAGTTCTTC.

This chain joins TRBV7-9 and TRBJ2-7; D perhaps matches TRBD1 (5 bases). TRBJ2-5 matches the DNA end more closely, so the J call is doubtful. Germline CDR1 and CDR2: SEHNR and FQNEAQ (reference sequence). The CDR3 covers 15 residues. CDR3 region: CASSPEDTPRETQYF. The CDR3 DNA sequence: TGTGCCAGCAGCCCAGAGGACACCCCGAGGGAGACCCAGTACTTC.

This clonotype has a handful of counts. The chain recombines TRBV20-1 with TRBJ2-5; D could derive from TRBD1 or TRBD2 (5 bases each). CDR1 and CDR2 from the germline V gene are DFQATT and SNEGSKA (reference sequence). V gave up 1 base and J gave up 4 bases, with 7 bases separating them. CDR3 length: 12 amino acids. DNA of the CDR3: TGCAGTGCTAGAGGGGGACGAGAGACCCAGTACTTC. This translates into CSARGGRETQYF.